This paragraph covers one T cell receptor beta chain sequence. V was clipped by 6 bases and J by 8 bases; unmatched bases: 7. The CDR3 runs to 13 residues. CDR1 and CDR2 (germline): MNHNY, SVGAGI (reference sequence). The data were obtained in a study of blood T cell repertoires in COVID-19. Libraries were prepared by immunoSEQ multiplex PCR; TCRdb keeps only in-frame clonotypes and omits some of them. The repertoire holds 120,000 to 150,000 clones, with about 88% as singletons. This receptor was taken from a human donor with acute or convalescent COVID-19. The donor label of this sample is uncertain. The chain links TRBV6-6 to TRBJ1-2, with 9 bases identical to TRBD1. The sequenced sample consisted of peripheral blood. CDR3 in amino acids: CASSPTGGEGYTF. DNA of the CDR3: TGTGCCAGCAGCCCAACAGGGGGCGAGGGCTACACCTTC.